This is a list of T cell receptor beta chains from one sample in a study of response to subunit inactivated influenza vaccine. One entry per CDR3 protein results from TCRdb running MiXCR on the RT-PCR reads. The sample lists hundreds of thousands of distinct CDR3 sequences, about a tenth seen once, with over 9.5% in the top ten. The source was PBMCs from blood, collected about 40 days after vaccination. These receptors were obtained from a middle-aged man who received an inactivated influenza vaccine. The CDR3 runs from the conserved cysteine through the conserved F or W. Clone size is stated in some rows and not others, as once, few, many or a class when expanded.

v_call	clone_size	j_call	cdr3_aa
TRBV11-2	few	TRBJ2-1	CASSLGYPTGGYNEQFF
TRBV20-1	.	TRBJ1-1	CTPRVNTEAFF
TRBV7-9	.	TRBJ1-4	CASGRVEDEKLFF
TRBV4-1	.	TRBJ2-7	CASSPLVTLSYEQYF
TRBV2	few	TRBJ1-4	CASSATGVGEKLFF
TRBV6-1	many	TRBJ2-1	CASGGQGGDEQFF
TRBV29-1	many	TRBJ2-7	CSVRTDSYEQYF
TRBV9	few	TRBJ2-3	CASGDRDTDTQYF
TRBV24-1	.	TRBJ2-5	CATGDSGYETQYF
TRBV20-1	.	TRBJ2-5	CSAPRLAGSQETQYF
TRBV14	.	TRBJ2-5	CASSQGSSGKQYF
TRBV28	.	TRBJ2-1	CASSPTSGAYNEQFF
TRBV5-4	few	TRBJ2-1	CASSLGGSGLSSYNEQFF
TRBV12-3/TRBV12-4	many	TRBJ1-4	CASTAGEWEKLFF
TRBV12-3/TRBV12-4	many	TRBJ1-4	CASGYTGEGNEKLFF
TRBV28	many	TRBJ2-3	CASSLTSGGSDTQYF
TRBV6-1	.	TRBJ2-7	CASSEVGGGGPYEQYF
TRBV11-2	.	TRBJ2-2	CASSFKQGGGELFF
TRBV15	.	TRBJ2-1	CATSRGGGPYNEQFF
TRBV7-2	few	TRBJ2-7	CASSLATGGPAYEQYF
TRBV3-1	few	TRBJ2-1	CASSYGRGNEQFF
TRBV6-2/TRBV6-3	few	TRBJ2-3	CASSPLGAPDTQYF
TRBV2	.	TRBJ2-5	CATGQQETQYF
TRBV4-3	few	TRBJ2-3	CASSQDLAGTDTQYF